The entry below gives a single T cell receptor beta chain sequence along with its context. Its specificity is unknown. This sample is drawn from a study of long-term antiretroviral therapy in people with HIV. On the study more broadly: The immediate-ART recommendation dates to 2015, and the earliest samples predate it by about a decade. Study-wide results and limits: There were no data on ART adherence, viral resistance or therapy changes, a gap that limits inferences about post-ART repertoire changes. Across all time points, the repertoire was dominated by clones that expanded before ART. Among HIV repertoires, CDR3 length ranges were narrower than those of controls.

Samples were assayed with immunoSEQ v3.0 at survey level. Assay used: immunoSEQ multiplex PCR; TCRdb lists only in-frame clones, some missing. The sample comprises 25,000 to 35,000 clones, roughly 85% of which are singletons, and roughly 3.5% rests with the top ten. The clonotype comes from a young man with HIV. The material sequenced was unsorted PBMCs, taken 0.8 years before starting antiretroviral therapy.

As DNA, the CDR3 is TGTGCCACCTGTCCGGGGACGAGCGGTTCACCCCTCCACTTT. Amino acid sequence: CATCPGTSGSPLHF. This chain links TRBV10-3 with TRBJ1-6, with a weak D call TRBD1 (5 bases). Germline V gene data show CDR1 as ENHRY and CDR2 as SYGVKD. This CDR3 is 14 amino acids long. Trimming took off 10 bases at V and 9 bases at J, with 19 bases between the two ends.